A selection of T cell receptor beta chains follows, all from one sample in a study of T-cell reconstitution after alpha-beta-depleted transplantation in children. TCRdb processed the PCR reads anew with MiXCR; each CDR3 protein has one entry. The table has around 530,000 distinct CDR3 sequences, about 30% seen once; the top ten hold under 3%. This material consisted of PBMCs from the stem cell graft donor, taken from the stem cell graft. Receptors originate from a human donor who donated a stem cell graft to a child with aplastic anemia. The CDR3 runs from the conserved cysteine through the conserved F or W. The order of the fields is V gene, clone size, J gene, D gene, CDR3 protein, CDR3 DNA. A D gene is named only where the DNA matches it firmly. Clone size is shown for a subset of rows, as once, few, many or a class of expanded clone.

V: TRBV20-1; size: .; J: TRBJ2-7; D: TRBD2; CDR3: CSATPLAGIYEQYF; DNA: TGCAGTGCAACTCCTCTAGCGGGAATCTACGAGCAGTACTTC
V: TRBV12-3/TRBV12-4; size: .; J: TRBJ2-1; D: TRBD2; CDR3: CASSRGTSGSGGEQFF; DNA: TGTGCCAGCAGCCGAGGGACTAGCGGGAGTGGCGGTGAGCAGTTCTTC
V: TRBV9; size: .; J: TRBJ2-1; D: .; CDR3: CASSGSGPHNEQFF; DNA: TGTGCCAGCAGTGGATCGGGGCCCCACAATGAGCAGTTCTTC
V: TRBV12-3/TRBV12-4; size: few; J: TRBJ2-7; D: TRBD2; CDR3: CASGPSGVSYEQYF; DNA: TGTGCCAGCGGGCCTAGCGGAGTCTCCTACGAGCAGTACTTC
V: TRBV19; size: .; J: TRBJ1-5; D: .; CDR3: CASSIKYAVYSNQPQHF; DNA: TGTGCCAGTAGTATAAAATACGCAGTGTATAGCAATCAGCCCCAGCATTTT
V: TRBV28; size: .; J: TRBJ2-7; D: .; CDR3: CASSFGGPPYEQYF; DNA: TGTGCCAGCAGTTTCGGGGGACCACCCTACGAGCAGTACTTC
V: TRBV12-3/TRBV12-4; size: few; J: TRBJ2-1; D: .; CDR3: CASSATPWFVFF; DNA: TGTGCCAGCAGCGCTACCCCTTGGTTCGTGTTCTTC
V: TRBV20-1; size: few; J: TRBJ2-1; D: TRBD2; CDR3: CSVWGGSGRAYNEQFF; DNA: TGCAGTGTTTGGGGGGGTAGCGGGAGGGCCTACAATGAGCAGTTCTTC
V: TRBV10-2; size: many; J: TRBJ2-3; D: .; CDR3: CAGAGGLGTDTQYF; DNA: TGCGCGGGGGCAGGGGGGCTAGGCACAGATACGCAGTATTTT
V: TRBV12-3/TRBV12-4; size: few; J: TRBJ2-1; D: .; CDR3: CASSLGLGAYNEQFF; DNA: TGTGCCAGCAGTTTAGGATTAGGGGCCTACAATGAGCAGTTCTTC
V: TRBV5-1; size: .; J: TRBJ2-1; D: .; CDR3: CASSLGLGAGSSYNEQFF; DNA: TGCGCCAGCAGCTTGGGGCTAGGAGCGGGTTCGTCCTACAATGAGCAGTTCTTC
V: TRBV18; size: .; J: TRBJ1-1; D: .; CDR3: CASSRTVGDTEAFF; DNA: TGTGCCAGCTCACGTACCGTAGGTGACACTGAAGCTTTCTTT
V: TRBV12-3/TRBV12-4; size: .; J: TRBJ2-2; D: TRBD1; CDR3: CASTRDRGSGELFF; DNA: TGTGCCAGCACCAGGGACAGGGGGTCCGGGGAGCTGTTTTTT
V: TRBV29-1; size: many; J: TRBJ2-5; D: TRBD1; CDR3: CSVTTGGLETQYF; DNA: TGCAGCGTCACGACAGGGGGCCTGGAGACCCAGTACTTC
V: TRBV19; size: few; J: TRBJ2-5; D: .; CDR3: CASSIVPAETQYF; DNA: TGTGCCAGTAGTATAGTTCCGGCAGAGACCCAGTACTTC
V: TRBV12-3/TRBV12-4; size: .; J: TRBJ1-4; D: TRBD1; CDR3: CASSYRGTGAEKLFF; DNA: TGTGCCAGCAGTTACCGTGGGACAGGGGCCGAAAAACTGTTTTTT
V: TRBV5-1; size: .; J: TRBJ2-3; D: .; CDR3: CASGLQGTSGITDTQYF; DNA: TGCGCCAGCGGCCTCCAAGGCACGTCGGGCATCACAGATACGCAGTATTTT
V: TRBV19; size: few; J: TRBJ2-6; D: .; CDR3: CATTPGELLSGANVLTF; DNA: TGTGCCACCACTCCAGGGGAGTTGCTCTCTGGGGCCAACGTCCTGACTTTC
V: TRBV5-1; size: .; J: TRBJ1-1; D: .; CDR3: CASSLSAGRTEAFF; DNA: TGCGCCAGCAGCTTGAGTGCTGGGCGAACTGAAGCTTTCTTT
V: TRBV10-3; size: few; J: TRBJ2-7; D: .; CDR3: CAISESSGPRPYEQYF; DNA: TGTGCCATCAGTGAGTCGTCCGGCCCCCGGCCTTACGAGCAGTACTTC
V: TRBV5-6; size: .; J: TRBJ2-2; D: .; CDR3: CASSFRTEFNTGELFF; DNA: TGTGCCAGCAGCTTCAGGACGGAATTTAACACCGGGGAGCTGTTTTTT
V: TRBV11-1; size: .; J: TRBJ2-3; D: TRBD2; CDR3: CASSLLSGPRTDTQYF; DNA: TGTGCCAGCAGCCTCCTTAGCGGGCCCCGCACAGATACGCAGTATTTT
V: TRBV7-9; size: .; J: TRBJ1-3; D: .; CDR3: CASSFPDSRSGNTIYF; DNA: TGTGCCAGCAGCTTCCCAGACAGCCGCTCTGGAAACACCATATATTTT
V: TRBV7-2; size: .; J: TRBJ1-1; D: .; CDR3: CASSPVEGVNTEAFF; DNA: TGTGCCAGCAGCCCTGTCGAGGGGGTAAACACTGAAGCTTTCTTT
V: TRBV6-2/TRBV6-3; size: .; J: TRBJ2-5; D: .; CDR3: CASSYSPGVETQYF; DNA: TGTGCCAGCAGTTACTCCCCGGGCGTCGAGACCCAGTACTTC
V: TRBV12-3/TRBV12-4; size: .; J: TRBJ1-1; D: TRBD1; CDR3: CASSLSLTGQAFF; DNA: TGTGCCAGCAGTTTATCCCTGACAGGGCAAGCTTTCTTT
V: TRBV29-1; size: few; J: TRBJ1-1; D: .; CDR3: CSVEGVAEAFF; DNA: TGCAGCGTTGAGGGGGTAGCTGAAGCTTTCTTT
V: TRBV29-1; size: few; J: TRBJ2-3; D: TRBD2; CDR3: CSVGREEREYGTDTQYF; DNA: TGCAGCGTGGGGCGGGAGGAGCGGGAGTACGGCACAGATACGCAGTATTTT
V: TRBV20-1; size: .; J: TRBJ2-7; D: .; CDR3: CSARDGRGLEQYF; DNA: TGCAGTGCTAGAGATGGTCGGGGACTCGAGCAGTACTTC
V: TRBV5-1; size: few; J: TRBJ2-1; D: .; CDR3: CASSLVLGNNEQFF; DNA: TGCGCCAGCAGCTTGGTTCTTGGGAACAATGAGCAGTTCTTC
V: TRBV9; size: few; J: TRBJ1-6; D: .; CDR3: CASSDRGSNSPLHF; DNA: TGTGCCAGCAGCGACCGGGGCAGCAATTCACCCCTCCACTTT